This TCR beta chain was identified in a study of T cell responses to AZD1222 COVID-19 vaccine. Findings and limits, study-wide: Researchers took repertoire samples only after the peak T cell response had come.

Trimming stripped 7 bases from V and 3 bases from J, with 16 bases between. The CDR3 covers 16 residues. Germline CDR1 reads MDHEN; CDR2 reads SYDVKM. Some clones are missing from TCRdb's copy, which holds only in-frame ones; the method was immunoSEQ multiplex PCR. Of about 200,000 clones listed, about 92% are singletons. A note on this clone: No antigen is known for it.

Source: peripheral blood, taken 28 days after the second dose of the MenACWY control vaccine. This clonotype was sampled from an adult who received the MenACWY meningococcal vaccine as a control. The gene calls are TRBV28 and TRBJ1-6; D call uncertain. The CDR3 nucleotides read TGTGCCAGCACTGGTATAACGGCAGTCTATAATTCACCCCTCCACTTT. This sequence encodes CASTGITAVYNSPLHF.